Presented here are 29 T cell receptor beta chains from one specimen sequenced in a study of blood T cell repertoires in COVID-19. Sequencing was performed with immunoSEQ multiplex PCR; in TCRdb, only in-frame clones are kept and a portion is missing. This sample has roughly 430,000 clones, with 70% to 90% found just once. The sequenced sample consisted of PBMCs or T cells enriched from blood (not recorded which). These receptors were taken from a woman aged 40-49 years with acute COVID-19.

The chain recombines TRBV3-1 (or the pseudogene TRBV3-2) with TRBJ2-1, with 7 bases lining up with TRBD1. CDR3 length equals 16 residues. Unmatched junction bases numbered 7, after V lost 3 bases and J lost 2 bases. Germline V gives CDR1 LGHDT, CDR2 YNNKEL (reference sequence). Here the CDR3 reads CASSHVGQGAYNEQFF. The CDR3 nucleotides are TGTGCCAGCAGCCACGTGGGGCAGGGGGCCTACAATGAGCAGTTCTTC.

This clone was detected only a few times. This chain uses TRBV5-1 with TRBJ2-5; 9 bases agree with TRBD2. This CDR3 has 16 residues. The V segment lost 2 bases and the J segment 1 base; nucleotides outside the gene matches: 6. Germline lookup yields CDR1 SGHRS and CDR2 YFSETQ. Written as DNA, the CDR3 is TGCGCCAGCAGCTTATTAGGTAGCGGGGGCCAAGAGACCCAGTACTTC. Translated: CASSLLGSGGQETQYF. The full variable domain, rest sourced from reference TRBV5-1 and TRBJ2-5, is KAGVTQTPRYLIKTRGQQVTLSCSPISGHRSVSWYQQTPGQGLQFLFEYFSETQRNKGNFPGRFSGRQFSNSRSEMNVSTLELGDSALYLCASSLLGSGGQETQYFGPGTRLLVL.

This chain connects TRBV9 to TRBJ2-7; 13 nucleotides align to TRBD2. CDR3 size: 18 residues. The V gene end was trimmed by 4 bases and the J gene end by 2 bases; junction bases not matched to a gene: 12. The germline V gene has CDR1 SGDLS and CDR2 YYNGEE. The CDR3 reads CASSPTWGLAGYTYEQYF. In DNA form, the CDR3 reads TGTGCCAGCAGCCCCACCTGGGGACTAGCGGGGTACACCTACGAGCAGTACTTC.

CDR3 loop: CASSAGTETRQYF. As DNA, the CDR3 is TGTGCCAGCAGCGCCGGGACAGAGACTCGGCAGTACTTC. The chain joins TRBV7-8 to TRBJ2-7, with 7 bases fitting TRBD1. V was pared by 5 bases and J by 9 bases, with 10 bases of the junction left unmatched. The germline V gene encodes CDR1 SGHVS and CDR2 FQNEAQ. The CDR3 runs to 13 residues.

This sequence joins TRBV9 and TRBJ2-3; TRBD2 agrees at 8 bases. Germline V lookup: CDR1 SGDLS, CDR2 YYNGEE. The length of the CDR3 is 16 residues. V was pared by 4 bases and J by 1 base, with 8 bases of the junction left unmatched. The CDR3 sequence is CASSPRGSGGTDTQYF. The CDR3 DNA sequence: TGTGCCAGCAGCCCCCGCGGTAGCGGGGGCACAGATACGCAGTATTTT. The entire variable domain, with the rest obtained from reference TRBV9 and TRBJ2-3, is as follows: DSGVTQTPKHLITATGQRVTLRCSPRSGDLSVYWYQQSLDQGLQFLIQYYNGEERAKGNILERFSAQQFPDLHSELNLSSLELGDSALYFCASSPRGSGGTDTQYFGPGTRLTVL.

The genes are TRBV19 and TRBJ2-3; no clear D. Trimming stripped 3 bases from V and 2 bases from J, with 9 bases between. Per the germline V gene, CDR1 is LNHDA and CDR2 is SQIVND (reference sequence). The CDR3 covers 14 residues. The CDR3 loop reads CASSMGQVTDTQYF. As DNA, the CDR3 is TGTGCCAGTAGTATGGGCCAGGTCACAGATACGCAGTATTTT.

This clone was detected a few times. In DNA, the CDR3 is TGTGCCTGGAGTATAGGTGGGTCGGGGACTGAAGCTTTCTTT. As protein: CAWSIGGSGTEAFF. The chain joins TRBV30 to TRBJ1-1, with D unclear. The ends were cut back, 2 bases at V and 5 bases at J, with 15 bases in the middle. Germline assignment: CDR1 GTSNPN and CDR2 SVGIG (reference sequence). This CDR3 contains 14 residues.

The rearrangement joins TRBV9 to TRBJ2-5, with a weak D call TRBD1 (6 bases). The ends were cut back, 4 bases at V and 1 base at J, with 8 bases in the middle. The CDR3 has 13 residues. Germline V gene lookup returns CDR1 SGDLS and CDR2 YYNGEE. For the CDR3, the DNA is TGTGCCAGCAGCCGGGACACCCAAGAGACCCAGTACTTC. Residues: CASSRDTQETQYF.

The chain couples TRBV5-8 to TRBJ2-1; 11 bases fit TRBD2. This CDR3 comprises 14 residues. Germline CDR1 is SGHTS and CDR2 is YDEGEE. V lost 9 bases, J lost 2 bases, and 4 bases stayed unmatched. Written as DNA, the CDR3 is TGTGCCACCAAGACTAGCGGGGCCTACAATGAGCAGTTCTTC. Encoded protein: CATKTSGAYNEQFF.

The chain combines TRBV5-1 with TRBJ1-2; possible D gene TRBD1, 6 bases. The germline V gene encodes CDR1 SGHRS and CDR2 YFSETQ. The V and J ends lost 4 bases and 7 bases respectively, with 14 bases between them. There are 13 residues in the CDR3. The CDR3 nucleotides are TGCGCCAGCAGCCAACAGGGTTCTTCTGGCTACACCTTC. Amino acids: CASSQQGSSGYTF.

V usage is TRBV2 and J usage is TRBJ1-1; 7 bases match TRBD1. V gave up 7 bases and J gave up 7 bases; unmatched junction bases: 6. CDR1 SNHLY and CDR2 FYNNEI come from the germline V gene. The CDR3 length is 12 residues. CDR3 sequence reads: CASIRGTNEAFF. The CDR3 nucleotides are TGTGCCAGCATCAGGGGGACAAATGAAGCTTTCTTT. The whole variable domain, remainder taken from reference TRBV2 and TRBJ1-1, is EPEVTQTPSHQVTQMGQEVILRCVPISNHLYFYWYRQILGQKVEFLVSFYNNEISEKSEIFDDQFSVERPDGSNFTLKIRSTKLEDSAMYFCASIRGTNEAFFGQGTRLTVV.

This clone appeared many times. V usage is TRBV9 and J usage is TRBJ1-1, with D perhaps TRBD1 (5 bases). This CDR3 is 15 amino acids long. Germline V lookup: CDR1 SGDLS, CDR2 YYNGEE. V was pared by 3 bases and J by 4 bases, with 16 bases between. In nucleotides, the CDR3 is TGTGCCAGCAGCGCACAGATAGACAGCGTCACTGAAGCTTTCTTT. It yields the protein CASSAQIDSVTEAFF.

Points on this clone: At one end, the junction sequence differs from germline, possibly due to a read error. The rearrangement uses TRBV5-6 and TRBJ2-7; possible D gene TRBD1, 6 bases. The CDR3 spans 14 residues. Per the germline V gene, CDR1 is SGHDT and CDR2 is YYEEEE. As DNA, the CDR3 is TGTGCCAGCAACTTGGACAGTCGTCACTACGAGCAGTACTTC. Amino acids: CASNLDSRHYEQYF.

About this clone: Other DNA variants within this sample encode the same CDR3. V and J are TRBV18 and TRBJ2-7, with 10 bases matching TRBD1. The germline V gene has CDR1 KGHSH and CDR2 LQKENI. V shed 3 bases, J shed 3 bases, and the junction held 2 bases outside the gene matches. This CDR3 has 14 amino acids. In nucleotides, the CDR3 is TGTGCCAGCTCACCGAGGGACAGGGGCTACGAGCAGTACTTC. Its protein product is CASSPRDRGYEQYF.

The gene calls are TRBV5-1 and TRBJ2-3; D perhaps matches TRBD2 (6 bases). This CDR3 region has 14 residues. Per germline, CDR1 SGHRS and CDR2 YFSETQ. V lost 0 bases, J lost 6 bases, and 11 bases lay in between. CDR3 sequence (DNA): TGCGCCAGCAGCTTGGAGGCACGGGGGGATACGCAGTATTTT. Encoded protein: CASSLEARGDTQYF.

The chain is built from TRBV25-1 and TRBJ2-1; 8 bases map to TRBD1. Unmatched junction bases numbered 5, after V lost 4 bases and J lost 9 bases. Germline-derived CDR1 and CDR2 are MGHDK and SYGVNS. CDR3 size: 13 residues. DNA of the CDR3: TGTGCCAGCAGTGTAAGGACAGGGATTGAGCAGTTCTTC. Its protein is CASSVRTGIEQFF.

The genes are TRBV30 and TRBJ1-2, with unresolved D. The germline V gene has CDR1 GTSNPN and CDR2 SVGIG (reference sequence). This CDR3 has 13 amino acids. V was trimmed by 0 bases and J by 7 bases, leaving 12 bases between them. CDR3 bases: TGTGCCTGGAGTGTAGACTTAGAACGTGGCTACACCTTC. This encodes CAWSVDLERGYTF.

The chain links TRBV18 to TRBJ1-6; D is possibly TRBD1 (6 bases). The CDR3 is 14 amino acids. In germline, CDR1 is KGHSH, CDR2 LQKENI. V was trimmed by 6 bases and J by 5 bases, leaving 11 bases between them. In nucleotides, the CDR3 is TGTGCCAGCTCCCCTAACAGGGATAATTCACCCCTCCACTTT. This encodes CASSPNRDNSPLHF. Based on the CDR3 plus reference TRBV18 and TRBJ1-6, the full variable domain is NAGVMQNPRHLVRRRGQEARLRCSPMKGHSHVYWYRQLPEEGLKFMVYLQKENIIDESGMPKERFSAEFPKEGPSILRIQQVVRGDSAAYFCASSPNRDNSPLHFGNGTRLTVT.

This rearrangement joins TRBV7-9 to TRBJ2-3, with a possible D match to TRBD1 (5 bases). The CDR3 runs to 12 residues. Germline CDR1 is SEHNR and CDR2 is FQNEAQ (reference sequence). With 6 bases removed from V and 8 bases from J, the gap between germline ends came to 12 bases. The CDR3: CASSLDRATQYF. DNA of the CDR3: TGTGCCAGCAGTCTAGACAGAGCTACGCAGTATTTT.

This clone was counted between two and nine times. The chain combines TRBV2 with TRBJ1-6, with 8 bases matching TRBD1. The V gene end was trimmed by 7 bases and the J gene end by 10 bases; junction bases not matched to a gene: 9. Germline CDR1 SNHLY, CDR2 FYNNEI. The length of the CDR3 is 14 residues. The CDR3 coding sequence is TGTGCCAGCACCCTGACAGGGGATCGGTCACCCCTCCACTTT. This translates into CASTLTGDRSPLHF.

This clone was picked up a small number of times. The chain uses TRBV29-1 and TRBJ1-2; TRBD1 might be the D (5 bases). From germline, CDR1 is SQVTM and CDR2 ANQGSEA. With 0 bases removed from V and 6 bases from J, the gap between germline ends came to 11 bases. This CDR3 spans 13 amino acids. DNA of the CDR3: TGCAGCGTTGAAGAAGTGGCGGGGCATGGCTACACCTTC. This encodes CSVEEVAGHGYTF.

The chain links TRBV4-2 to TRBJ1-1, with 8 bases fitting TRBD1. The CDR3 has 14 residues. V lost 1 base, J lost 4 bases, and 2 bases stayed unmatched. CDR1 is LGHNA, CDR2 YNFKEQ, per germline. CDR3 region: CASSQATGGTEAFF. CDR3 nucleotides: TGTGCCAGCAGCCAAGCCACAGGGGGCACTGAAGCTTTCTTT.

The chain uses TRBV4-1 and TRBJ2-7; TRBD2 is a possible D gene (7 bases). The CDR3 extends over 15 amino acids. V shed 3 bases and J shed 3 bases, with 15 bases lying between them. Per the germline V gene, CDR1 is MGHRA and CDR2 is YSYEKL. The CDR3 region has the DNA TGCGCCAGCAGCCAGGGGGGGGACATCAGCTACGAGCAGTACTTC. Protein: CASSQGGDISYEQYF.

The V gene is TRBV7-8, the J gene TRBJ2-3; D is undetermined. V lost 1 base and J lost 0, with 5 bases in between. This CDR3 region has 14 residues. Germline V CDR1 and CDR2: SGHVS, FQNEAQ. For the CDR3, the DNA is TGTGCCAGCAGCTTAGGGGCTAGCACAGATACGCAGTATTTT. It encodes CASSLGASTDTQYF.

The V call is TRBV29-1, the J call TRBJ2-7; TRBD2 might be the D (6 bases). The CDR3 has 13 amino acids. With 3 bases removed from V and 2 bases from J, the gap between germline ends came to 11 bases. Looked up from germline, CDR1 is SQVTM and CDR2 is ANQGSEA. The CDR3 nucleotides are TGCAGCGTTGATCCGGGGGAACCCTACGAGCAGTACTTC. Protein product: CSVDPGEPYEQYF.

The rearrangement uses TRBV2 and TRBJ2-5; 9 bases map to TRBD2. Losses at the gene ends were 8 bases for V and 4 bases for J; bases not matched to a gene: 14. Germline V gene sequence: CDR1 SNHLY, CDR2 FYNNEI. The CDR3 extends over 16 amino acids. This chain's CDR3 is CASATRRGGVGETQYF. DNA for the CDR3: TGTGCCAGCGCGACCAGGCGGGGGGGCGTCGGAGAGACCCAGTACTTC.

The chain couples TRBV3-1 (or the pseudogene TRBV3-2) to TRBJ1-2, with D tentatively TRBD1 (6 bases). Germline V gene lookup returns CDR1 LGHDT and CDR2 YNNKEL (reference sequence). The V gene lost 0 bases and the J gene lost 0 bases, with 14 bases spanning the gap. The CDR3 runs 17 residues. CDR3: CASSQDGWDKANYGYTF. CDR3 DNA: TGTGCCAGCAGCCAAGATGGGTGGGACAAAGCTAACTATGGCTACACCTTC.

The V call is TRBV18, the J call TRBJ2-5; D is perhaps TRBD1 (6 bases). Germline V gene lookup returns CDR1 KGHSH and CDR2 LQKENI. The length of the CDR3 is 15 residues. V lost 1 base, J lost 1 base, and 10 bases lay in between. CDR3 amino acids: CASSPLQGLQETQYF. DNA for the CDR3: TGTGCCAGCTCACCACTGCAGGGGCTCCAAGAGACCCAGTACTTC. The full variable domain, in which reference TRBV18 and TRBJ2-5 provide the parts outside the CDR3, is NAGVMQNPRHLVRRRGQEARLRCSPMKGHSHVYWYRQLPEEGLKFMVYLQKENIIDESGMPKERFSAEFPKEGPSILRIQQVVRGDSAAYFCASSPLQGLQETQYFGPGTRLLVL.

V is TRBV6-6 and J is TRBJ2-2; 10 positions agree with TRBD1. V was clipped by 5 bases and J by 8 bases; unmatched bases: 8. This CDR3 is 15 amino acids long. The germline gives CDR1 MNHNY, CDR2 SVGAGI (reference sequence). CDR3 sequence: CASSLGTGAEGELFF. Written as DNA, the CDR3 is TGTGCCAGCAGTCTAGGGACAGGGGCTGAAGGGGAGCTGTTTTTT.